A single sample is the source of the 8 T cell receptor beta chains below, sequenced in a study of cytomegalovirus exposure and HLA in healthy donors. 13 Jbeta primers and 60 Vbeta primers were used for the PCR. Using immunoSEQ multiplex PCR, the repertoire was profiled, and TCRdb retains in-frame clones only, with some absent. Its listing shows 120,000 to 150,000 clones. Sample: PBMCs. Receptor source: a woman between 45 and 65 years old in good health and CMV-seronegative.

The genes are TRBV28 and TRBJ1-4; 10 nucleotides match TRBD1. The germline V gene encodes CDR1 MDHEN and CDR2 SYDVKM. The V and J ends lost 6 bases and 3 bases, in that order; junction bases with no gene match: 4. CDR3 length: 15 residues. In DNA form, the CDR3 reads TGTGCCAGCAGGAGCGGACAGGGGGCTAATGAAAAACTGTTTTTT. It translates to CASRSGQGANEKLFF. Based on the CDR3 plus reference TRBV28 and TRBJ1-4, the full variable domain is DVKVTQSSRYLVKRTGEKVFLECVQDMDHENMFWYRQDPGLGLRLIYFSYDVKMKEKGDIPEGYSVSREKKERFSLILESASTNQTSMYLCASRSGQGANEKLFFGSGTQLSVL.

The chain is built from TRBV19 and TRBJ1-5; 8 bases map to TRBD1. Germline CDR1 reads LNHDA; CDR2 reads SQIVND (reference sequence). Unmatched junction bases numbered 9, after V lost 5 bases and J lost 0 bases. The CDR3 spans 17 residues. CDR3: CASSAPRDRHSNQPQHF. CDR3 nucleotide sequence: TGTGCCAGTAGTGCCCCCCGGGACAGGCATAGCAATCAGCCCCAGCATTTT.

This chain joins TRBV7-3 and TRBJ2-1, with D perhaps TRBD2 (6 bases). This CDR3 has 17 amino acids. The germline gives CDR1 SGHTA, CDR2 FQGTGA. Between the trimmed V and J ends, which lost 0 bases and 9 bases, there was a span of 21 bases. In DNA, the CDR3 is TGTGCCAGCAGCTTAACGTTTGGCGGGATGGCGACAACTGAGCAGTTCTTC. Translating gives CASSLTFGGMATTEQFF.

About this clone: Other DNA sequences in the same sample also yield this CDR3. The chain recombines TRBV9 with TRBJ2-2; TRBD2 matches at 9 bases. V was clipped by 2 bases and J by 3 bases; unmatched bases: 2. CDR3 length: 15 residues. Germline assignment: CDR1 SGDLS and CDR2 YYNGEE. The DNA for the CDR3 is TGTGCCAGCAGCGTGGTAGCGGGGGACACCGGGGAGCTGTTTTTT. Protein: CASSVVAGDTGELFF.

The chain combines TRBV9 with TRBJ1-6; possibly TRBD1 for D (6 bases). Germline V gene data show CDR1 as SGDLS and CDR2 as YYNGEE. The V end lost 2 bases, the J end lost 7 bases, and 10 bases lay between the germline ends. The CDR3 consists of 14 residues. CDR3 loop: CASSVQGQNSPLHF. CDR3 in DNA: TGTGCCAGCAGCGTTCAGGGGCAAAATTCACCCCTCCACTTT.

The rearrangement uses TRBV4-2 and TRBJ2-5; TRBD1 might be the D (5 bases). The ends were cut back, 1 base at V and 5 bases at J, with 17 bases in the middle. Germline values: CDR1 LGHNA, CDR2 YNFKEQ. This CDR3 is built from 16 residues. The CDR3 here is CASSQGELRQRETQYF. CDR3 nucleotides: TGTGCCAGCAGCCAAGGAGAGCTTCGACAGCGCGAGACCCAGTACTTC.

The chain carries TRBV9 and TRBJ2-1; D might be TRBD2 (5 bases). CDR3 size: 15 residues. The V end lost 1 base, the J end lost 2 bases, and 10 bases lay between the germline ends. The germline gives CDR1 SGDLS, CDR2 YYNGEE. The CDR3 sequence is CASSVRAEAYNEQFF. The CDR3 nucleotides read TGTGCCAGCAGCGTAAGAGCGGAGGCCTACAATGAGCAGTTCTTC.

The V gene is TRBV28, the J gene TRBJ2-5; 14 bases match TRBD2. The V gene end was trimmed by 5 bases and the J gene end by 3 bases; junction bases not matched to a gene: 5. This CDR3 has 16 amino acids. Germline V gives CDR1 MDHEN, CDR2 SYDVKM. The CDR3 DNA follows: TGTGCCAGCAGTCCCGGGACTAGCGGGAGAGAAGAGACCCAGTACTTC. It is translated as CASSPGTSGREETQYF.